Here is one T cell receptor beta chain with its context. Its specificity is not known. The sample is drawn from a study of T-cell memory formation after mild COVID-19. Overall study context: Each donor largely had its own TCR clusters.

Trimming cost V 1 base and J 5 bases; bases outside gene matches: 16. Germline lookup yields CDR1 SGHRS and CDR2 YFSETQ. The CDR3 contains 19 residues. From 5'RACE with constant-segment primers came TCR alpha and TCR beta cDNA libraries that carried sample barcodes and UMIs. TCRdb itself ran the 5' RACE reads through MiXCR, one entry per CDR3 protein. The data contain 140,000 or so distinct CDR3 sequences, about a fifth of them singletons. Whole-study results and caveats: Some clones that responded turned up in pre-infection memory, which suggests that cross-reactive memory joined in. Contracting clones from day 15 to 85 had balanced CD4/CD8; later expanders favoured CD4+.

The sample was PBMCs or a T cell subset sorted from them (not recorded which). The genes are TRBV5-1 and TRBJ2-3; 10 bases fit TRBD1. The receptor's source is an adult woman who had mild COVID-19 (a few samples of this study predate the infection). Cell type and time point are not known. In DNA, the CDR3 is TGCGCCAGCAGCTTGAGACCTAAGAAGACAGGGGGCGAGGTAGATACGCAGTATTTT. Amino acid sequence: CASSLRPKKTGGEVDTQYF.